What follows are 26 T cell receptor beta chains derived from one specimen sequenced in a study of blood T cell repertoires in COVID-19. The method was immunoSEQ multiplex PCR; TCRdb's version includes in-frame clones alone and lacks a portion of them. This table has roughly 160,000 clones, 70% to 85% appearing once. The sample was PBMCs or T cells enriched from blood (not recorded which). These TCRs come from a woman in her 70s in a cohort exposed to, infected with or recovered from COVID-19 (not recorded which).

J is TRBJ2-1 and V is TRBV2; unclear D gene. V lost 2 bases to trimming and J lost 3 bases, with 5 bases between them. Germline CDR1 and CDR2: SNHLY and FYNNEI. This CDR3 contains 13 residues. The CDR3 DNA reads TGTGCCAGCAGTGAACTATTCTACAATGAGCAGTTCTTC. Its translation: CASSELFYNEQFF.

The CDR3 DNA reads TGTGCCAGCAGTACCCGGGGCAGGGGGGTTAACACTGAAGCTTTCTTT. Translating gives CASSTRGRGVNTEAFF. V gene TRBV28 combines with J gene TRBJ1-1; 7 bases fit TRBD1. The trim removed 5 bases at V and 2 bases at J, leaving 11 bases unmatched. Germline V CDR1 and CDR2: MDHEN, SYDVKM. The CDR3 has 16 amino acids.

The chain recombines TRBV10-3 with TRBJ2-1, with TRBD1 identical over 7 bases. Germline trimming cut 3 bases from V and 5 bases from J; bases unmatched to any gene: 10. The CDR3 loop spans 16 amino acids. CDR1 and CDR2 from the germline V gene are ENHRY and SYGVKD. CDR3 nucleotides: TGTGCCATCAGTGATTGGAAGGGGGCGCCTAACAATGAGCAGTTCTTC. Protein sequence: CAISDWKGAPNNEQFF.

This chain links TRBV7-3 with TRBJ2-1; TRBD1 agrees at 8 bases. V was clipped by 4 bases and J by 7 bases; unmatched bases: 15. CDR3 size: 17 residues. Germline-derived CDR1 and CDR2 are SGHTA and FQGTGA. CDR3 loop: CASSSTPAGGGGNEQFF. The CDR3 bases are TGTGCCAGCAGCTCCACCCCGGCAGGGGGCGGAGGTAATGAGCAGTTCTTC.

V gene TRBV7-9 combines with J gene TRBJ2-2; D unclear. The CDR3 has 16 amino acids. Trimming shortened V by 1 base and J by 1 base, and 10 bases separated the two germline ends. Germline lookup yields CDR1 SEHNR and CDR2 FQNEAQ (reference sequence). CDR3 region: CASSLGLRKNTGELFF. Written as DNA, the CDR3 is TGTGCCAGCAGCTTAGGGTTGCGGAAGAACACCGGGGAGCTGTTTTTT.

The chain has TRBV5-1 and TRBJ2-1; a weak D match, TRBD1 (6 bases). V dropped 0 bases and J dropped 10 bases, with 11 bases sitting between them. CDR1 is SGHRS and CDR2 is YFSETQ in the germline V gene. This CDR3 is 13 amino acids long. Here the CDR3 DNA reads TGCGCCAGCAGCTTGGCCTCCGGACAGGAGCAGTTCTTC. It yields the protein CASSLASGQEQFF.

This clone has more than one count but fewer than ten. V gene TRBV28 combines with J gene TRBJ1-1, with 11 bases matching TRBD1. J lost 4 bases, V lost 5 bases, and 3 bases had no gene match. The germline V gene encodes CDR1 MDHEN and CDR2 SYDVKM. The CDR3 covers 14 residues. CDR3 sequence reads: CASSVGQGGTEAFF. In DNA, the CDR3 is TGTGCCAGCAGTGTGGGACAGGGGGGCACTGAAGCTTTCTTT.

This chain links TRBV18 with TRBJ2-7; the match to TRBD1 covers 8 bases. The trim removed 0 bases at V and 3 bases at J, leaving 13 bases unmatched. Germline V gene data show CDR1 as KGHSH and CDR2 as LQKENI. This CDR3 has 18 amino acids. In DNA form, the CDR3 reads TGTGCCAGCTCACCACCGAATCCGGACAGGGTAAAAATCTACGAGCAGTACTTC. Its protein is CASSPPNPDRVKIYEQYF.

This rearrangement joins TRBV5-1 to TRBJ2-7; tentative D call: TRBD1 (6 bases). The germline V gene encodes CDR1 SGHRS and CDR2 YFSETQ. Trimming stripped 0 bases from V and 4 bases from J, with 14 bases between. CDR3 size: 15 residues. The CDR3 loop is CASSLVPGANYEQYF. The CDR3 bases are TGCGCCAGCAGCTTGGTACCAGGGGCTAATTACGAGCAGTACTTC.

A few counts support this clone. The J gene is TRBJ1-1, the V gene TRBV7-2; D might be TRBD1 (6 bases). V was cut by 8 bases and J by 4 bases, with 14 bases left in between. The CDR3 covers 13 residues. Germline CDR1 and CDR2: SGHTA and FQGNSA. The DNA of the CDR3 is TGTGCCAGCTTTCGGACAGACGGCACTGAAGCTTTCTTT. The encoded protein is CASFRTDGTEAFF.

The CDR3 DNA follows: TGTGCCACCAGCAGAGCAGACAGAAAGGGCAATCAGCCCCAGCATTTT. Translation gives CATSRADRKGNQPQHF. The chain combines TRBV15 with TRBJ1-5, with a tentative D call TRBD1 (5 bases). CDR3 length: 16 residues. Germline CDR1 reads LNHNV; CDR2 reads YYDKDF (reference sequence). V was pared by 1 base and J by 2 bases, with 12 bases between.

The genes are TRBV7-8 and TRBJ1-5; D unresolved. CDR1 SGHVS and CDR2 FQNEAQ come from the germline V gene. The CDR3 has 13 residues. Trimming took 1 base from V and 6 from J, leaving 7 bases between them. DNA of the CDR3: TGTGCCAGCAGCTTAGAGCGTACTCAGCCCCAGCATTTT. This translates into CASSLERTQPQHF.

The chain is built from TRBV2 and TRBJ1-2, with TRBD1 identical over 9 bases. Trimming removed 7 bases from V and 7 bases from J; junction bases left unmatched: 7. This CDR3 is built from 13 residues. The germline V gene has CDR1 SNHLY and CDR2 FYNNEI. CDR3 nucleotide sequence: TGTGCCAGCATCAAAGGACAGGGGACTGGCTACACCTTC. Translated: CASIKGQGTGYTF. Variable domain in full (rest from reference TRBV2 and TRBJ1-2): EPEVTQTPSHQVTQMGQEVILRCVPISNHLYFYWYRQILGQKVEFLVSFYNNEISEKSEIFDDQFSVERPDGSNFTLKIRSTKLEDSAMYFCASIKGQGTGYTFGSGTRLTVV.

V and J are TRBV28 and TRBJ1-1, with D maybe TRBD1 (6 bases). The CDR3 totals 13 residues. Looked up from germline, CDR1 is MDHEN and CDR2 is SYDVKM. Between the trimmed V and J ends, which lost 6 bases and 8 bases, there was a span of 16 bases. CDR3 loop: CASRRGPSGEAFF. The CDR3 DNA follows: TGTGCCAGCAGGCGGGGGCCGTCGGGGGAAGCTTTCTTT.

The chain carries TRBV5-1 and TRBJ2-1, with 12 bases fitting TRBD2. The CDR3 consists of 15 residues. V gave up 2 bases and J gave up 4 bases; unmatched junction bases: 1. Germline V lookup: CDR1 SGHRS, CDR2 YFSETQ. DNA of the CDR3: TGCGCCAGCAGCTTCGGGACTAGCGGGTACAATGAGCAGTTCTTC. This codes for CASSFGTSGYNEQFF.

This clone was seen a single time. This chain uses TRBV5-4 with TRBJ1-2, with D possibly being TRBD1 (6 bases). The germline V gene encodes CDR1 SGHNT and CDR2 YYREEE (reference sequence). Trimming removed 4 bases at V and 1 base at J, with 8 bases between. The length of the CDR3 is 13 residues. CDR3 coding DNA: TGTGCCAGCAGCGTGGACAGTAACTATGGCTACACCTTC. Encoded protein: CASSVDSNYGYTF.

The CDR3 bases are TGTGCCAGCAGCTTAACGGGGACTAAAACTTCCTACAATGAGCAGTTCTTC. Encoded protein: CASSLTGTKTSYNEQFF. This sequence joins TRBV7-3 and TRBJ2-1; the match to TRBD2 covers 7 bases. Germline V gene sequence: CDR1 SGHTA, CDR2 FQGTGA. CDR3 size: 17 residues. V shed 0 bases and J 1 base; nucleotides not matched to a gene: 6.

The V call is TRBV12-5, the J call TRBJ2-1, with 13 bases lining up with TRBD2. The CDR3 contains 15 residues. The trim removed 6 bases at V and 3 bases at J, leaving 2 bases unmatched. Germline loops: CDR1 LGHNT, CDR2 FRNRAP. The CDR3 is CASGRTSGSYNEQFF. CDR3 nucleotide sequence: TGTGCTAGTGGGAGGACTAGCGGGAGCTACAATGAGCAGTTCTTC.

This sequence joins TRBV7-3 and TRBJ2-7, with TRBD2 matching 8 bases. This CDR3 is built from 15 residues. Unmatched junction bases numbered 7, after V lost 1 base and J lost 5 bases. Germline lookup yields CDR1 SGHTA and CDR2 FQGTGA. CDR3 bases: TGTGCCAGCAGCTTAAGGCGGGGGGCTTTCGACGAGCAGTACTTC. Protein product: CASSLRRGAFDEQYF.

The rearrangement links TRBV5-1 to TRBJ1-1; D unclear. V lost 5 bases and J 2 bases, leaving 13 bases between the germline ends. The length of the CDR3 is 14 residues. The V gene's germline CDR1 is SGHRS and CDR2 YFSETQ. The CDR3 bases are TGCGCCAGCAGACTGGGCCAGCTAAACACTGAAGCTTTCTTT. Encoded protein: CASRLGQLNTEAFF.

The chain uses TRBV5-1 and TRBJ2-5; D perhaps matches TRBD2 (5 bases). The V end was cut by 2 bases, the J end by 7 bases, with 15 bases between. CDR3 length: 14 amino acids. The germline CDR1 and CDR2 sequences are SGHRS and YFSETQ. The DNA of the CDR3 is TGCGCCAGCAGCTTCGGGGATCATATAGGGACCCAGTACTTC. It codes for CASSFGDHIGTQYF.

This rearrangement joins TRBV7-2 to TRBJ2-7, with 9 bases identical to TRBD2. The V and J ends lost 0 bases and 4 bases, in that order; junction bases with no gene match: 7. In germline, CDR1 is SGHTA, CDR2 FQGNSA. This CDR3 has 16 amino acids. The CDR3 here is CASSLAAAGGPYEQYF. DNA of the CDR3: TGTGCCAGCAGCTTAGCGGCCGCGGGAGGGCCTTACGAGCAGTACTTC.

This clone was counted once. The gene calls are TRBV28 and TRBJ1-2; tentative D call: TRBD1 (5 bases). The germline V gene has CDR1 MDHEN and CDR2 SYDVKM. The V end lost 6 bases, the J end lost 2 bases, and 13 bases lay between the germline ends. This CDR3 is 14 amino acids long. In DNA, the CDR3 is TGTGCCAGCAGGGAGGACGGGGGAAACTATGGCTACACCTTC. Encoded protein: CASREDGGNYGYTF.

The V gene is TRBV9, the J gene TRBJ1-6; D gene unclear. This CDR3 is built from 13 residues. V gave up 1 base and J gave up 7 bases, with 6 bases separating them. Germline V lookup: CDR1 SGDLS, CDR2 YYNGEE. CDR3: CASSVQTNSPLHF. CDR3 coding DNA: TGTGCCAGCAGCGTACAGACAAATTCACCCCTCCACTTT. The full variable domain, in which reference TRBV9 and TRBJ1-6 provide the parts outside the CDR3, is DSGVTQTPKHLITATGQRVTLRCSPRSGDLSVYWYQQSLDQGLQFLIQYYNGEERAKGNILERFSAQQFPDLHSELNLSSLELGDSALYFCASSVQTNSPLHFGNGTRLTVT.

This clone was picked up a small number of times. CDR3 DNA: TGTGCCAGCAGCTTTACCGGGACAGGGGGCGTCGAGCAGTACTTC. It codes for CASSFTGTGGVEQYF. The chain is built from TRBV11-3 and TRBJ2-7; the match to TRBD1 covers 12 bases. CDR1 and CDR2 from the germline V gene are SGHNT and YENEEA. Trimming at V came to 3 bases and at J to 6 bases, leaving 6 bases not matched to a gene. CDR3 length: 15 amino acids. Complete variable domain (other parts from reference TRBV11-3 and TRBJ2-7): EAGVVQSPRYKIIEKKQPVAFWCNPISGHNTLYWYLQNLGQGPELLIRYENEEAVDDSQLPKDRFSAERLKGVDSTLKIQPAELGDSAVYLCASSFTGTGGVEQYFGPGTRLTVT.

J is TRBJ1-1 and V is TRBV28, with TRBD1 matching over 10 bases. This CDR3 spans 15 amino acids. V dropped 6 bases and J dropped 2; count of bases not matched to a gene: 6. Germline assignment: CDR1 MDHEN and CDR2 SYDVKM. Here the CDR3 reads CASSLLTGGNTEAFF. In DNA, the CDR3 is TGTGCCAGCAGCCTACTGACAGGGGGCAACACTGAAGCTTTCTTT.